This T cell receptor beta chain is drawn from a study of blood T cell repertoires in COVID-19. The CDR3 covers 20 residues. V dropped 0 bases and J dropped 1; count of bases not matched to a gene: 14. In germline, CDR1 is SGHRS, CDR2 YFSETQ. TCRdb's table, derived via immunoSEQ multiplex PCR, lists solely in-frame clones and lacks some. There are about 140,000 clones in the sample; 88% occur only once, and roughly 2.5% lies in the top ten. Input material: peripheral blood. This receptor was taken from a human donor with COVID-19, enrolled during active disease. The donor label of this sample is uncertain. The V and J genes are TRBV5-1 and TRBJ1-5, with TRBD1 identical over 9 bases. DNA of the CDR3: TGCGCCAGCAGCTTGGGGAACCGGACAGGGGTGGTATCGAGCAATCAGCCCCAGCATTTT. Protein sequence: CASSLGNRTGVVSSNQPQHF. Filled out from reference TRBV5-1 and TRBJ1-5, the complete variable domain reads KAGVTQTPRYLIKTRGQQVTLSCSPISGHRSVSWYQQTPGQGLQFLFEYFSETQRNKGNFPGRFSGRQFSNSRSEMNVSTLELGDSALYLCASSLGNRTGVVSSNQPQHFGDGTRLSIL.